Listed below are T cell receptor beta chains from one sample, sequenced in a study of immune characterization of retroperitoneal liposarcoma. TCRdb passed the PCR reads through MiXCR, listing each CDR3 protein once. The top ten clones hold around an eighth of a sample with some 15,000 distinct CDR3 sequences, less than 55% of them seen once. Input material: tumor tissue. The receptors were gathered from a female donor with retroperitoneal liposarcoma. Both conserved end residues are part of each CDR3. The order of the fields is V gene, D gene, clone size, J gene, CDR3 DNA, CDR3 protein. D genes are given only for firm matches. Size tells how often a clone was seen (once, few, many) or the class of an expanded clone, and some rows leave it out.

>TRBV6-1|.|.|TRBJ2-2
TGTGCCAGCAGAAGCGACAGCAACACCGGGGAGCTGTTTTTT
CASRSDSNTGELFF
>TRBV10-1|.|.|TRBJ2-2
TGCGCCAGCAGTGATAGCGGCACCGGGGAGCTGTTTTTT
CASSDSGTGELFF
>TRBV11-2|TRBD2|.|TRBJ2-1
TGTGCCAGCAGCTTAGGACTAGCTGGCGAGCAGTTCTTC
CASSLGLAGEQFF
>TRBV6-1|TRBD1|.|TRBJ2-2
TGTGCCAGCAGTGAGGGACAGGGGTACACCGGGGAGCTGTTTTTT
CASSEGQGYTGELFF
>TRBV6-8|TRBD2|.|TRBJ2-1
TGTGCCAGCAGTGCGCTAGCGGGAGTTTACAATGAGCAGTTCTTC
CASSALAGVYNEQFF
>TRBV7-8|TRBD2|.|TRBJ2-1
TGTGCCAGCAGCCGTCCGGGGCGCGGGAGGATGGTGGAGACCCAGTTCTTC
CASSRPGRGRMVETQFF
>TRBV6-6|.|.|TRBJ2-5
TGTGCCAGCTCGCGGAGCTACCAAGAGACCCAGTACTTC
CASSRSYQETQYF
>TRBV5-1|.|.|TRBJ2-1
TGCGCCAGCAGCTCGGGTTCCTACAATGAGCAGTTCTTC
CASSSGSYNEQFF
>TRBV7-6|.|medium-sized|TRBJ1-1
TGTGCCAGCAGCTTAGATACCGGAGAGGGCACTGAAGCTTTCTTT
CASSLDTGEGTEAFF
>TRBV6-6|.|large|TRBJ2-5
TGTGCCAGCAGTTATAACCAAGAGACCCAGTACTTC
CASSYNQETQYF
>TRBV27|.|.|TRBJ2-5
TGTGCCAGCAGTTGGGACGGGGGCGTTGAGCAGTACTTC
CASSWDGGVEQYF
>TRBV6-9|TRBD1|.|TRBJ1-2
TGTGCCAGCAGGGACAGGGAAAGGGATGGCTACACCTTC
CASRDRERDGYTF
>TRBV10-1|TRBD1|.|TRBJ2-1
TGCGCCAGCAGCTACGGGACAGGGGGCCGGGATGAGCAGTTCTTC
CASSYGTGGRDEQFF
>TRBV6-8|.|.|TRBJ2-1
TGTGCCAGCAGTAGGTTACGGGGTGAGCAGTTCTTC
CASSRLRGEQFF
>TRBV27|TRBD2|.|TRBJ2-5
TGTGCCACGGGGAAGCGGGAGCGAACCTACAATGAGCAGTACTTC
CATGKRERTYNEQYF
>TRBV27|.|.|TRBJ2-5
TGTGCCAGCAGTTTATCTCCCACGGGTGTGGAGACCCAGTACTTC
CASSLSPTGVETQYF
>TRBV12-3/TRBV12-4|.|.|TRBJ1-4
TGTGCCAGCAGTTATAGGGGAGGGCTGGGCGAAAAACTGTTTTTT
CASSYRGGLGEKLFF
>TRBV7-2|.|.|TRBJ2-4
TGTGCCAGCAGCCTATCGGACATTCAGTACTTC
CASSLSDIQYF
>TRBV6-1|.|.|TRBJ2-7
TGTGCCAGCAGTGAATTGGGGCGGTCAAACGAGCAGTACTTC
CASSELGRSNEQYF
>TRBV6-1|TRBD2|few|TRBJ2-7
TGTGCCAGCAGGGTGGCGGGGGGGGATAGTGAGCAGTACTTC
CASRVAGGDSEQYF
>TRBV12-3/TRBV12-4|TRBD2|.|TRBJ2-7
TGTGCCAGCAGCCGGACTAGCGGAAGCTCCTACAATGAGCAGTACTTC
CASSRTSGSSYNEQYF
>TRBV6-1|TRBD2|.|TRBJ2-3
TGTGCCATCTGGGGGAGGGTAGCAGATACGCAGTATTTT
CAIWGRVADTQYF